The present T cell receptor beta chain was sequenced within a study of cytomegalovirus exposure and HLA in healthy donors. As for the study in general: A subsequent analysis reported that the 110 or so validation repertoires were produced on the same platform that had also been used for the 666 first-cohort repertoires.

V gave up 0 bases and J gave up 4 bases, with 10 bases separating them. CDR3 length: 15 amino acids. Germline CDR1 is LGHNA and CDR2 is YSLEER. Among the 110 or so subjects of the validation cohort, separate from the roughly 600-subject first cohort, were the donors. The method was immunoSEQ multiplex PCR; TCRdb's version includes in-frame clones alone and lacks a portion of them. The data contain some 130,000 clones, around 80% of them singletons. The receptor was derived from a man aged 30 to 39 in good health and CMV-seropositive. Material for sequencing was PBMCs. The rearrangement joins TRBV4-3 to TRBJ2-1, with D unclear. CDR3 sequence: CASSQDAAGYNEQFF. The CDR3 bases are TGCGCCAGCAGCCAAGATGCGGCTGGTTACAATGAGCAGTTCTTC.